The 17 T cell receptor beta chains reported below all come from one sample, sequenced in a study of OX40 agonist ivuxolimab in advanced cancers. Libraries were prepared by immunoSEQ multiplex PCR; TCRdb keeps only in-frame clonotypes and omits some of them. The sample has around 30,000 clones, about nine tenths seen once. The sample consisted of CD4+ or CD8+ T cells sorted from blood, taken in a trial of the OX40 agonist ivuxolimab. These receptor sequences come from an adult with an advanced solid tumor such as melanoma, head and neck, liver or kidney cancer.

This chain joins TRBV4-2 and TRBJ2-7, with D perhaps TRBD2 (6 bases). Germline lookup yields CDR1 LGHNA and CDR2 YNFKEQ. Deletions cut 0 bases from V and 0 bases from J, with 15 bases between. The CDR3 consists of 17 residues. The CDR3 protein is CASSQDLAVIASYEQYF. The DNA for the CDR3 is TGTGCCAGCAGCCAAGATTTAGCGGTCATAGCCTCCTACGAGCAGTACTTC.

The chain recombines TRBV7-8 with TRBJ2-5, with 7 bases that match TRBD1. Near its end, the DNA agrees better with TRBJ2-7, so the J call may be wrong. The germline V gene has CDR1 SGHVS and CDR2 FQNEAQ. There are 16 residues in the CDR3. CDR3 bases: TGTGCCAGCAGCTTTTTGGGACAGCTGAACTCCTACGAGCAGTACTTC. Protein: CASSFLGQLNSYEQYF.

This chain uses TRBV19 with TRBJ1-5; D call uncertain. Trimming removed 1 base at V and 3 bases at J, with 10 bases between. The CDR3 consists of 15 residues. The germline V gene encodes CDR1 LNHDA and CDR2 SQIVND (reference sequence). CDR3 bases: TGTGCCAGTAGTATAGGGTCCGGGTTCAATCAGCCCCAGCATTTT. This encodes CASSIGSGFNQPQHF. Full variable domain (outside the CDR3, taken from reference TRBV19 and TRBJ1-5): DGGITQSPKYLFRKEGQNVTLSCEQNLNHDAMYWYRQDPGQGLRLIYYSQIVNDFQKGDIAEGYSVSREKKESFPLTVTSAQKNPTAFYLCASSIGSGFNQPQHFGDGTRLSIL.

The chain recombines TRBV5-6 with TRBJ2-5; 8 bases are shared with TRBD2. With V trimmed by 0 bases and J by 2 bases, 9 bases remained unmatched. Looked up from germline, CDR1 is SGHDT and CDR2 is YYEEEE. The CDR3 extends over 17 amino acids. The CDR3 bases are TGTGCCAGCAGCTTGGGAACTCGGGCGGGAGGTCAAGAGACCCAGTACTTC. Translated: CASSLGTRAGGQETQYF.

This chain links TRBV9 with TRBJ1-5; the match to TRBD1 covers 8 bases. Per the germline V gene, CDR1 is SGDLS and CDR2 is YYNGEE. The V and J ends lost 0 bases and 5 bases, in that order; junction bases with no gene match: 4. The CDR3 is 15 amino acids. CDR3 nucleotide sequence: TGTGCCAGCAGCGTAGAGGACAGGGCTGATCAGCCCCAGCATTTT. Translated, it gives CASSVEDRADQPQHF.

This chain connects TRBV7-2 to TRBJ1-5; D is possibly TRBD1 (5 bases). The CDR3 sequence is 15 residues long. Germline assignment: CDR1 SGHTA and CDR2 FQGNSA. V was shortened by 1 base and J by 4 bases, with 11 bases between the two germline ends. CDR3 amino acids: CASSLDLGGNQPQHF. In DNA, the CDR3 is TGTGCCAGCAGCTTAGATTTGGGGGGGAATCAGCCCCAGCATTTT. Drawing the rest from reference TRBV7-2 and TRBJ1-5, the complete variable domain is GAGVSQSPSNKVTEKGKDVELRCDPISGHTALYWYRQSLGQGLEFLIYFQGNSAPDKSGLPSDRFSAERTGGSVSTLTIQRTQQEDSAVYLCASSLDLGGNQPQHFGDGTRLSIL.

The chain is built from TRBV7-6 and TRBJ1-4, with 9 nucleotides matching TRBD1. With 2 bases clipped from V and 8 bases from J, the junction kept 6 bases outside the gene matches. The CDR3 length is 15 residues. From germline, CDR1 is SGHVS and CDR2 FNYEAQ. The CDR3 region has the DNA TGTGCCAGCAGCTTAATGGACAGGGGTTTAGAAAAACTGTTTTTT. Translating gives CASSLMDRGLEKLFF.

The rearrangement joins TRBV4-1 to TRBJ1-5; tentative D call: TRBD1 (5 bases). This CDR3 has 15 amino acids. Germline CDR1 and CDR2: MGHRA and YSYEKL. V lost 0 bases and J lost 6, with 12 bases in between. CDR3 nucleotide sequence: TGCGCCAGCAGCCAAGAGGGCAGGGAGGGTCAGCCCCAGCATTTT. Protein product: CASSQEGREGQPQHF.

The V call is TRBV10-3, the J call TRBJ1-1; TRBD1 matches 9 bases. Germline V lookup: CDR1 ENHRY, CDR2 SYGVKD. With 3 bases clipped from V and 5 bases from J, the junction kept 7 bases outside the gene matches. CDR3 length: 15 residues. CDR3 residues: CAISDPDRGGTEAFF. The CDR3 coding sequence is TGTGCCATCAGTGATCCGGACAGGGGAGGTACTGAAGCTTTCTTT.

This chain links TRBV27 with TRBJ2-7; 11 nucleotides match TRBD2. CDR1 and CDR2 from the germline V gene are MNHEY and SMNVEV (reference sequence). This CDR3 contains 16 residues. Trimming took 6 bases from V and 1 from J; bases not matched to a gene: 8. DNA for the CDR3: TGTGCCAGCAGGCTTATTTGGACTAGCGGGTCCTACGAGCAGTACTTC. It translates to CASRLIWTSGSYEQYF.

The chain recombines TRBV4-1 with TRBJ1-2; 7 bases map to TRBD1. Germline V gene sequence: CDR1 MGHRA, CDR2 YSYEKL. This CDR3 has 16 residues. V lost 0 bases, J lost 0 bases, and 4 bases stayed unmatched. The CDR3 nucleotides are TGCGCCAGCAGCCAAGACCTTGGGACAGCTAACTATGGCTACACCTTC. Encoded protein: CASSQDLGTANYGYTF.

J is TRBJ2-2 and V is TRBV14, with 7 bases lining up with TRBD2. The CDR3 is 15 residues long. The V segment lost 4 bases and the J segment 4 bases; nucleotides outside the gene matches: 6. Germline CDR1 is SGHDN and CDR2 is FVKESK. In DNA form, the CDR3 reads TGTGCCAGCAGCCCTACCAGCGGGGCCACCGGGGAGCTGTTTTTT. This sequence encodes CASSPTSGATGELFF.

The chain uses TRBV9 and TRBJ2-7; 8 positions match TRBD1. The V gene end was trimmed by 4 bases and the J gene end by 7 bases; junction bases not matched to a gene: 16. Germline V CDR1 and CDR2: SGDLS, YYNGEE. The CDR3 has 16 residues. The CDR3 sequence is CASSTQKGQATGEQYF. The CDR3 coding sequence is TGTGCCAGCAGCACCCAAAAGGGACAGGCCACGGGGGAGCAGTACTTC.

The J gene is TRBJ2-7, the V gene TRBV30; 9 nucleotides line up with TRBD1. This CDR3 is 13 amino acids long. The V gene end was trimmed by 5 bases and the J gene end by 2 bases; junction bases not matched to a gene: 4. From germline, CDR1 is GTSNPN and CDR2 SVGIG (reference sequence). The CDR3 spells CAWWTGVAYEQYF. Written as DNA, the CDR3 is TGTGCCTGGTGGACAGGGGTAGCCTACGAGCAGTACTTC.

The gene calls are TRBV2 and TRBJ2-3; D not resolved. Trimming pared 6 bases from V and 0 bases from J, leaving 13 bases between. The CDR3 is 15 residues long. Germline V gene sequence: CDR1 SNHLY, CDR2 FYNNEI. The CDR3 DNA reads TGTGCCAGCAGGGAGAGCTACCTGAGCACAGATACGCAGTATTTT. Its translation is CASRESYLSTDTQYF.

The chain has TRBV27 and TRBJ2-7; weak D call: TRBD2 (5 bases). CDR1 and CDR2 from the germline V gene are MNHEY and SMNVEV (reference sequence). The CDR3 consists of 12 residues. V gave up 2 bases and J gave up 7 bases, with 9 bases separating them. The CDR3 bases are TGTGCCAGCAGTTTAGAGGGTAGTGAGCAGTACTTC. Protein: CASSLEGSEQYF.

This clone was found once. The CDR3 here is CASSQWLASYEQYF. DNA of the CDR3: TGCGCCAGCAGCCAATGGCTAGCGAGTTACGAGCAGTACTTC. The J gene is TRBJ2-7, the V gene TRBV4-3; tentative D call: TRBD2 (6 bases). This CDR3 region has 14 residues. Germline V gene data show CDR1 as LGHNA and CDR2 as YSLEER. The ends were cut back, 2 bases at V and 4 bases at J, with 12 bases in the middle.